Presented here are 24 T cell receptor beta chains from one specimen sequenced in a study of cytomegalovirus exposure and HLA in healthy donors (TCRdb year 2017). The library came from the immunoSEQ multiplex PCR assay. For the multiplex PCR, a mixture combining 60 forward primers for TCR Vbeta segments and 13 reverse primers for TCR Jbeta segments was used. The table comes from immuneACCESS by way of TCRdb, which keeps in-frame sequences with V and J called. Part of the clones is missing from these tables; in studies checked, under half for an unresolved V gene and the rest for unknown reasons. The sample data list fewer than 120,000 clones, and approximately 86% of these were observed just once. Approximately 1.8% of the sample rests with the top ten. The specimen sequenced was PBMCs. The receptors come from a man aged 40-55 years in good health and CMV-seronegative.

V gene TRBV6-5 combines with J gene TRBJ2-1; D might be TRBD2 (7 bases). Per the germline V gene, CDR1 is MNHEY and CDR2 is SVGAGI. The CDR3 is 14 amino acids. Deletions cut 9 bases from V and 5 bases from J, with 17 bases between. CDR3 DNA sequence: TGTGCCAGTAGAACGGGGGGCGGGAACAATGAGCAGTTCTTC. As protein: CASRTGGGNNEQFF.

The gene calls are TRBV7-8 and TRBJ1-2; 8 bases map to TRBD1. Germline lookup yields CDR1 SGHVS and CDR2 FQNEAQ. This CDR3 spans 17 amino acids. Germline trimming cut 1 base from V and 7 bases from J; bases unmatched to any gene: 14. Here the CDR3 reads CASSLVPPGQATSGYTF. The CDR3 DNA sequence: TGTGCCAGCAGCTTAGTCCCTCCGGGACAGGCTACGAGTGGCTACACCTTC.

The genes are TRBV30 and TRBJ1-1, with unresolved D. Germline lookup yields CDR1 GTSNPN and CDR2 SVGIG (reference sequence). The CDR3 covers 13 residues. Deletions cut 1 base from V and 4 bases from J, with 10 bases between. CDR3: CAWSAGGTTEAFF. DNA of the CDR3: TGTGCCTGGAGTGCCGGAGGTACCACTGAAGCTTTCTTT.

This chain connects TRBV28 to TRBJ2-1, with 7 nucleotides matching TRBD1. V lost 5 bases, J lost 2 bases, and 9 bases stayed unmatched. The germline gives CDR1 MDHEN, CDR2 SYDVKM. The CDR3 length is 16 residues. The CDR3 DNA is TGTGCCAGCAGTGGGGGACAGAGGGTTCCCTACAATGAGCAGTTCTTC. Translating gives CASSGGQRVPYNEQFF.

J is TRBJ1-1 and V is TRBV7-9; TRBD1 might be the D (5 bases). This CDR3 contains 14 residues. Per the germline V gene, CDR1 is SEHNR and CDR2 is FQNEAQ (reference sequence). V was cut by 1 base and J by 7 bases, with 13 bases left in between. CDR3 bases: TGTGCCAGCAGCTTAGGGGGCAGTGATGTTGAAGCTTTCTTT. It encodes CASSLGGSDVEAFF. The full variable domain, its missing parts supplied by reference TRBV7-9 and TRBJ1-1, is DTGVSQNPRHKITKRGQNVTFRCDPISEHNRLYWYRQTLGQGPEFLTYFQNEAQLEKSRLLSDRFSAERPKGSFSTLEIQRTEQGDSAMYLCASSLGGSDVEAFFGQGTRLTVV.

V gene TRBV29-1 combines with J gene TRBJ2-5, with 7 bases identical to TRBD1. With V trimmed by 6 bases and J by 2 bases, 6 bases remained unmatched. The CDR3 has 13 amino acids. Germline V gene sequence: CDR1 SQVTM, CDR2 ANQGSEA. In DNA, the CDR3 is TGCAGCGTCGAGACAGGGACACAAGAGACCCAGTACTTC. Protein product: CSVETGTQETQYF.

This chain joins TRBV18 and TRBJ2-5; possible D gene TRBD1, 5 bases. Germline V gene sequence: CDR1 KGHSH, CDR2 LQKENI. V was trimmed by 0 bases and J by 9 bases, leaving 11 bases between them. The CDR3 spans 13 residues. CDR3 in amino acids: CASSPPSPRAQYF. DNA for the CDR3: TGTGCCAGCTCACCACCTAGCCCCAGGGCCCAGTACTTC.

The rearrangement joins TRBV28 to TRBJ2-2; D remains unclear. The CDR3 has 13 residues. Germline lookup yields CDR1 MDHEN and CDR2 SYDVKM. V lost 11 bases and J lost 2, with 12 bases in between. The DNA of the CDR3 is TGTGCCTTAGGCGGCTTAAACACCGGGGAGCTGTTTTTT. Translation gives CALGGLNTGELFF. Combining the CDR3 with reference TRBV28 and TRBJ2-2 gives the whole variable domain DVKVTQSSRYLVKRTGEKVFLECVQDMDHENMFWYRQDPGLGLRLIYFSYDVKMKEKGDIPEGYSVSREKKERFSLILESASTNQTSMYLCALGGLNTGELFFGEGSRLTVL.

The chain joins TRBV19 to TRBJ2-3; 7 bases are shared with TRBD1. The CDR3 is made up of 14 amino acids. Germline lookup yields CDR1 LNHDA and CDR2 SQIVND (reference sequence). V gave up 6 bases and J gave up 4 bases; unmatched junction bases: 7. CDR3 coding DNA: TGTGCCAGTAGGATGACAGGGACCTCAGATACGCAGTATTTT. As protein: CASRMTGTSDTQYF.

Written as DNA, the CDR3 is TGTGCCAGCAGCCTCTTAGCGGGGGGGCGGTCTGAGCAGTTCTTC. Protein product: CASSLLAGGRSEQFF. The chain carries TRBV5-8 and TRBJ2-1, with TRBD2 matching 11 bases. J gave up 9 bases and V 4 bases, and 9 bases lay outside the gene matches. Germline CDR1 SGHTS, CDR2 YDEGEE. This CDR3 is built from 15 residues.

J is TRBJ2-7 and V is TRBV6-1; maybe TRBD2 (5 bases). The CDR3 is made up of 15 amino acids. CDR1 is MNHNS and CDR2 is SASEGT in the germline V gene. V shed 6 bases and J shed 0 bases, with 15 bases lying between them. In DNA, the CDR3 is TGTGCCAGCAGGGCCGGGATTGGCTACTCCTACGAGCAGTACTTC. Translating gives CASRAGIGYSYEQYF.

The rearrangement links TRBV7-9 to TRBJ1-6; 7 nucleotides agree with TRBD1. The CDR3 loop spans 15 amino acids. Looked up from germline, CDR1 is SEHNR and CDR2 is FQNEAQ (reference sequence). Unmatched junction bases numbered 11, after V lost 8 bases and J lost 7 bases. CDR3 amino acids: CASSPRQGVNSPLHF. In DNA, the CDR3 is TGTGCCAGCTCCCCCCGACAGGGTGTAAATTCACCCCTCCACTTT.

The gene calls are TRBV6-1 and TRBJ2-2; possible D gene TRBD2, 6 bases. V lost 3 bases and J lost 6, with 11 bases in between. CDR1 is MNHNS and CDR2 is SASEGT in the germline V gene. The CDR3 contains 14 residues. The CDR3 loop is CASSDLLASGELFF. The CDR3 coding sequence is TGTGCCAGCAGTGATCTACTAGCATCCGGGGAGCTGTTTTTT.

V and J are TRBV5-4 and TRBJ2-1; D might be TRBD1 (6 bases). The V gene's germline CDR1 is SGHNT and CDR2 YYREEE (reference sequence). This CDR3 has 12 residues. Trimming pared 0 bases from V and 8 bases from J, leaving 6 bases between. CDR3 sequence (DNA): TGTGCCAGCAGCTTGGAGGGGGATGAGCAGTTCTTC. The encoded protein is CASSLEGDEQFF. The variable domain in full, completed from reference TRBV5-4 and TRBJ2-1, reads ETGVTQSPTHLIKTRGQQVTLRCSSQSGHNTVSWYQQALGQGPQFIFQYYREEENGRGNFPPRFSGLQFPNYSSELNVNALELDDSALYLCASSLEGDEQFFGPGTRLTVL.

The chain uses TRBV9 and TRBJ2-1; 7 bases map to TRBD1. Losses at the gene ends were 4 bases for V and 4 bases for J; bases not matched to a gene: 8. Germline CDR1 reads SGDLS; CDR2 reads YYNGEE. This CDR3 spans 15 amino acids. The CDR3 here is CASSTTGVPYNEQFF. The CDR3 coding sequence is TGTGCCAGCAGCACAACAGGGGTCCCGTACAATGAGCAGTTCTTC.

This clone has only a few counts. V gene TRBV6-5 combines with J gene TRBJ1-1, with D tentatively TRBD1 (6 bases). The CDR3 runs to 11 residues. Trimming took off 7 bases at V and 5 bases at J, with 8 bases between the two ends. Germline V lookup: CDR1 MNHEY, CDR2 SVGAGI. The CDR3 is CASTQGTEAFF. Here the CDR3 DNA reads TGTGCCAGCACCCAGGGGACTGAAGCTTTCTTT.

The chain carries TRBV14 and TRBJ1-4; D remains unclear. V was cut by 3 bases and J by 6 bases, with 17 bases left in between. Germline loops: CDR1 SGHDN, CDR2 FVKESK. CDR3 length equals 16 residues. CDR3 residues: CASSHFDLAGDEKLFF. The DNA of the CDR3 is TGTGCCAGCAGCCATTTCGACCTTGCAGGTGATGAAAAACTGTTTTTT.

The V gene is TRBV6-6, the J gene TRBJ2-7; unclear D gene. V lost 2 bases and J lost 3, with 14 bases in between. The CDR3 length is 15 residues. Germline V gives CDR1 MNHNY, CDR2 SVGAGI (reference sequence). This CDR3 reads CASSYLGPTNYEQYF. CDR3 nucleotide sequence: TGTGCCAGCAGTTACCTGGGTCCTACTAACTACGAGCAGTACTTC.

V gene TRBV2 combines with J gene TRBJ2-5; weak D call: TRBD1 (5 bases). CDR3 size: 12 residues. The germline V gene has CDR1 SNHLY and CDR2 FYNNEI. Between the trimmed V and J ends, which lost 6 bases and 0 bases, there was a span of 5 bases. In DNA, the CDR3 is TGTGCCAGCAGGACAGACCAAGAGACCCAGTACTTC. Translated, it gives CASRTDQETQYF.

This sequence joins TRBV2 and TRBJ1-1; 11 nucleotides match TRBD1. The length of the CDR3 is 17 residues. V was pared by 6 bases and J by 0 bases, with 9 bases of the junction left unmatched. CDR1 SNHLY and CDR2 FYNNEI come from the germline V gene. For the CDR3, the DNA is TGTGCCAGCAGCGTGGACAGGGGGCGCCGTGTGAACACTGAAGCTTTCTTT. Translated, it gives CASSVDRGRRVNTEAFF.

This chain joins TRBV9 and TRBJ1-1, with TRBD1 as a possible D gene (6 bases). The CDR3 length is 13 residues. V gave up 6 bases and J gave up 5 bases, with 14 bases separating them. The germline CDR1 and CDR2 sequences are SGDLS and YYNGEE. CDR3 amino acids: CASTHSRGTEAFF. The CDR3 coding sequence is TGTGCCAGCACCCATTCCAGGGGAACTGAAGCTTTCTTT.

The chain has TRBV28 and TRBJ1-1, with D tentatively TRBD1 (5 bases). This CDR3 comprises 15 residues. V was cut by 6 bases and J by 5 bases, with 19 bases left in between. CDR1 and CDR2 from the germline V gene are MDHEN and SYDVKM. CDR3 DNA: TGTGCCAGCAGCCGCCGTGGAGGGGTTGGGACTGAAGCTTTCTTT. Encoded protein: CASSRRGGVGTEAFF.

The CDR3 nucleotides are TGTGCCAGCAGCCTCCGGGACAGCTCCTACGAGCAGTACTTC. Protein sequence: CASSLRDSSYEQYF. This chain links TRBV7-9 with TRBJ2-7; TRBD1 aligns across 7 bases. Germline V gene data show CDR1 as SEHNR and CDR2 as FQNEAQ (reference sequence). This CDR3 is built from 14 residues. V shed 5 bases and J 0 bases; nucleotides not matched to a gene: 4.

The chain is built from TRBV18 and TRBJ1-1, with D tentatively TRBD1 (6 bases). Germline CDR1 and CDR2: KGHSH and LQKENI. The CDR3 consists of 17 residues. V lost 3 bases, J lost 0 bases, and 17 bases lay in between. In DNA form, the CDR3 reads TGTGCCAGCTCACCCACCTTACATGGACAGATGAACACTGAAGCTTTCTTT. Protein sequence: CASSPTLHGQMNTEAFF.